This record concerns one TCR beta chain sequence. Its antigen remains unknown. This CDR3 is built from 15 residues. CDR1 and CDR2 from the germline V gene are LNHDA and SQIVND (reference sequence). Trimming shortened V by 3 bases and J by 9 bases, and 18 bases separated the two germline ends. Here immunoSEQ multiplex PCR was the method, and the copy in TCRdb shows in-frame clones only, minus some. The sample lists under 850,000 clones, 85% to 95% seen once, with more than 20% in the top ten. The record originates from a study of shared clonotypes between healthy human individuals. Study-wide results and caveats: Clonotypes shared by all four donors outscored non-shared clonotypes in generation probability.

CD45RO-negative, CCR7-selected cells formed the naive CD8 fraction, which excluded terminally differentiated effector memory CD45RA+ cells. Donation came from healthy HIV-negative adults that had no recent acute infections or vaccinations. The receptor was derived from a man aged 30-40 years in good health. Sequences were obtained from naive CD8+ T cells sorted from blood. V is TRBV19 and J is TRBJ2-1, with D perhaps matching TRBD1 or TRBD2 (7 bases each). The CDR3 DNA reads as TGTGCCAGTAGTATGTGGACAGGTGCGGGGGTTGAGCAGTTCTTC. It translates to CASSMWTGAGVEQFF.